The next 6 T cell receptor beta chains were all read from a single sample in a study of blood T cell repertoires in COVID-19. Clones were sequenced by immunoSEQ multiplex PCR, and TCRdb holds only the in-frame ones, with some missing. The sample lists 250,000 to 300,000 clones, 85% to 90% occurring once. Sequencing used peripheral blood. The source is a woman aged 40 to 50 who had recovered from COVID-19.

This clone was counted a few times. The rearrangement links TRBV18 to TRBJ2-1; the match to TRBD2 covers 13 bases. The V segment lost 3 bases and the J segment 9 bases; nucleotides outside the gene matches: 5. The CDR3 is made up of 15 amino acids. CDR1 is KGHSH, CDR2 LQKENI, per germline. CDR3 loop: CASSPGLAGALEQFF. The CDR3 DNA is TGTGCCAGCTCACCCGGACTAGCGGGGGCACTTGAGCAGTTCTTC.

This clone occurred a few times. The V call is TRBV19, the J call TRBJ1-3, with a tentative D call TRBD1 (5 bases). The CDR3 sequence is 17 residues long. Germline V gives CDR1 LNHDA, CDR2 SQIVND (reference sequence). With 8 bases removed from V and 0 bases from J, the gap between germline ends came to 20 bases. The CDR3 DNA reads as TGTGCCAGTTCTCCAGGGTTGGAGGGATACTCTGGAAACACCATATATTTT. It specifies CASSPGLEGYSGNTIYF. Full variable domain (remainder filled in from reference TRBV19 and TRBJ1-3): DGGITQSPKYLFRKEGQNVTLSCEQNLNHDAMYWYRQDPGQGLRLIYYSQIVNDFQKGDIAEGYSVSREKKESFPLTVTSAQKNPTAFYLCASSPGLEGYSGNTIYFGEGSWLTVV.

V is TRBV5-1 and J is TRBJ2-1; TRBD2 agrees at 15 bases. Unmatched junction bases numbered 8, after V lost 3 bases and J lost 4 bases. The CDR3 has 18 residues. Germline assignment: CDR1 SGHRS and CDR2 YFSETQ. The CDR3 DNA reads TGCGCCAGCAGCTGGGGACTAGCGGGGGGACCTAGTTACAATGAGCAGTTCTTC. Its translation: CASSWGLAGGPSYNEQFF.

The rearrangement joins TRBV6-5 to TRBJ1-2, with D possibly matching TRBD1 (5 bases). V gave up 10 bases and J gave up 6 bases, with 15 bases separating them. Germline V gene data show CDR1 as MNHEY and CDR2 as SVGAGI. The CDR3 is 12 residues long. The chain's CDR3 is CAIKTGENGYTF. The CDR3 DNA reads as TGTGCCATTAAAACGGGGGAAAATGGCTACACCTTC.

CDR3 region: CASSITGENTIYF. CDR3 DNA: TGTGCCAGCAGTATTACAGGGGAAAACACCATATATTTT. V is TRBV12-3 or TRBV12-4 and J is TRBJ1-3; 7 bases line up with TRBD1. This CDR3 has 13 residues. V dropped 5 bases and J dropped 6; count of bases not matched to a gene: 4.

This chain joins TRBV29-1 and TRBJ1-1, with TRBD1 matching 7 bases. V lost 8 bases, J lost 0 bases, and 6 bases stayed unmatched. In germline, CDR1 is SQVTM, CDR2 ANQGSEA. The CDR3 contains 13 residues. The CDR3 nucleotides are TGCAGCTCACCGGGACAGATGAACACTGAAGCTTTCTTT. Residues: CSSPGQMNTEAFF.